These 3 T cell receptor beta chains originate from one sample sequenced in a study of T cell repertoires in aging, cancer and after chemotherapy. Rearranged V-D-J TRB sequences were amplified with a mixed TRB-A/B primer pool. Each CDR3 protein is one row after TCRdb ran MiXCR on the multiplex PCR reads. The table includes about 9,400 distinct CDR3 sequences, roughly two fifths detected once. Amplification of TCR beta used genomic DNA extracted from peripheral blood. Specimen: blood. These TCRs come from a human donor in good health.

This sequence joins TRBV13 and TRBJ2-3, with D tentatively TRBD2 (5 bases). The CDR3 spans 12 residues. V shed 3 bases and J shed 11 bases, with 12 bases lying between them. Germline V gene lookup returns CDR1 PRHDT and CDR2 FYEKMQ (reference sequence). The CDR3 loop is CASSFRDSGQYF. For the CDR3, the DNA is TGTGCCAGCAGCTTCCGGGATAGTGGGCAGTATTTT.

This clonotype was detected a few times. The V gene is TRBV12-3 or TRBV12-4, the J gene TRBJ2-1; 11 bases line up with TRBD2. This CDR3 is built from 16 residues. Unmatched junction bases numbered 5, after V lost 1 base and J lost 6 bases. The CDR3: CASSLEWLAGGNEQFF. CDR3 sequence (DNA): TGTGCCAGCAGTTTAGAGTGGCTAGCGGGAGGCAATGAGCAGTTCTTC.

This clonotype is medium-sized by share. CDR3 in DNA: TGCAGCGTTGCCCGGCAGGGGGGAGAAGAGACCCAGTACTTC. It yields the protein CSVARQGGEETQYF. This chain connects TRBV29-1 to TRBJ2-5, with D perhaps matching TRBD1 (7 bases). CDR1 and CDR2 (germline): SQVTM, ANQGSEA. The V and J ends lost 4 bases and 3 bases respectively, with 15 bases between them. This CDR3 contains 14 residues.